Listed here are 8 T cell receptor beta chains from one sample, sequenced in a study of blood T cell repertoires in COVID-19. Sequencing used immunoSEQ multiplex PCR; TCRdb keeps in-frame clones, though not all of them. The sample carries approximately 100,000 clones, under 90% recorded once. The sample comprised peripheral blood. Receptors originate from a woman in her sixties or seventies with acute or convalescent COVID-19.

The V gene is TRBV2, the J gene TRBJ1-1; D gene unclear. There are 11 residues in the CDR3. CDR1 and CDR2 (germline): SNHLY, FYNNEI. V was clipped by 3 bases and J by 4 bases, with 3 bases between them. This CDR3 is CASSDGTEAFF. The CDR3 bases are TGTGCCAGCAGTGACGGCACTGAAGCTTTCTTT.

The V call is TRBV27, the J call TRBJ1-1, with 8 bases identical to TRBD1. The germline V gene has CDR1 MNHEY and CDR2 SMNVEV (reference sequence). The V segment lost 6 bases and the J segment 4 bases; nucleotides outside the gene matches: 4. This CDR3 is built from 13 residues. For the CDR3, the DNA is TGTGCCAGCAGGGCAACAGGGGGCACTGAAGCTTTCTTT. This gives the protein CASRATGGTEAFF.

The V gene is TRBV3-1 (or the pseudogene TRBV3-2), the J gene TRBJ1-2; D gene ambiguous. The CDR3 is 15 amino acids. Trimming cost V 2 bases and J 4 bases, with 14 bases left between them. Germline values: CDR1 LGHDT, CDR2 YNNKEL (reference sequence). The CDR3, as DNA: TGTGCCAGCAGCCAACTGGGAGCAGATCGCTATGGCTACACCTTC. It encodes CASSQLGADRYGYTF.

The rearrangement links TRBV7-2 to TRBJ2-2; TRBD2 matches 8 bases. Losses at the gene ends were 5 bases for V and 8 bases for J; bases not matched to a gene: 13. This CDR3 contains 16 residues. Per the germline V gene, CDR1 is SGHTA and CDR2 is FQGNSA. The CDR3 protein is CASSPRRGGTSGELFF. The CDR3 DNA reads as TGTGCCAGCAGCCCCAGACGCGGGGGGACTTCAGGGGAGCTGTTTTTT.

The chain has TRBV7-6 and TRBJ1-5; D remains ambiguous. The ends were cut back, 2 bases at V and 7 bases at J, with 21 bases in the middle. The germline V gene encodes CDR1 SGHVS and CDR2 FNYEAQ. The CDR3 is 17 residues long. The CDR3 DNA is TGTGCCAGCAGCTTATGGGCAGCTCCGACGTCAGGCCAGCCCCAGCATTTT. It specifies CASSLWAAPTSGQPQHF.

This chain uses TRBV4-2 with TRBJ2-7, with D possibly matching TRBD2 (6 bases). Per germline, CDR1 LGHNA and CDR2 YNFKEQ. This CDR3 is 16 amino acids long. Deletions cut 0 bases from V and 2 bases from J, with 14 bases between. For the CDR3, the DNA is TGTGCCAGCAGCCAAGATCCAGCGGGTGCCCCCTACGAGCAGTACTTC. Its translation is CASSQDPAGAPYEQYF.

The chain carries TRBV6-2 or TRBV6-3 and TRBJ2-1; TRBD2 agrees at 12 bases. Per the germline V gene, CDR1 is MNHEY and CDR2 is SVGEGT. V was clipped by 6 bases and J by 6 bases; unmatched bases: 6. The CDR3 length is 15 residues. For the CDR3, the DNA is TGTGCCAGCAGCCAAGGACTAGCGGGACCCAATGAGCAGTTCTTC. This encodes CASSQGLAGPNEQFF.

The gene calls are TRBV6-1 and TRBJ1-2; no definite D call. Germline CDR1 MNHNS, CDR2 SASEGT. The length of the CDR3 is 13 residues. Trimming left V 0 bases short and J 3 bases short, with 5 bases between. Here the CDR3 reads CASSEAGDYGYTF. The CDR3 DNA follows: TGTGCCAGCAGTGAAGCGGGCGACTATGGCTACACCTTC.